This T cell receptor (beta chain) was captured in a study of blood T cell repertoires in COVID-19 (dated by TCRdb to the early 2020s). Broadly, across the study: Samples from collaborators originated in the United States, Italy and Spain and spanned both the acute and convalescent phases of COVID-19. The material from the prospective study consisted of cDNA or gDNA derived from T cells, B-cell-depleted T cells, or PBMCs. Subjects who had been exposed to COVID-19, were actively infected with it, or had recovered from it provided the deeply sampled blood TCRbeta repertoires that made up the dataset. The repertoires were released in a freely available public database meant as a resource for research on the immune response to SARS-CoV-2. Samples were obtained from the ongoing ImmuneRACE study (first 160 participants) and from some 1,200 subjects provided by 6 global collaborators. The sample metadata nearly always contained a de-identified subject ID, COVID-19 status, age in years and sex. Where available, HLA class I and class II types were taken from metadata supplied by the sample provider and were not determined by assay-based typing.

Broader findings and caveats from the paper: Clinical and demographic metadata were provided uncurated, with the amount varying by source and participant.

Comments on this clone: Its antigen remains unidentified. The record has no base qualities; no much larger clone is one base away.

The germline V gene (reference sequence) provides CDR1 LNHDA and CDR2 SQIVND. For this chain, trimming is 5 bases at the V end and 2 bases at the J end, and the number of junction bases without a gene match is 6. The CDR3 runs 14 amino acids, cysteine and phenylalanine included. The DNA shown is the 42-base CDR3, in frame from base 1. The collaborating institutions used their own protocols to collect whole blood in K2EDTA tubes. For TCRbeta analysis, collaborators shipped samples as frozen whole blood, isolated PBMCs, or DNA extracted from either of those sample types. TCRbeta CDR3 regions were amplified from genomic DNA by means of the immunoSEQ Assay, a bias-controlled multiplex PCR. Per the original workflow: The number of nucleated cells in each sample was estimated from the amplification of reference gene primers within the assay. To quantify the absolute abundance of each unique TCRbeta CDR3 rearrangement, sequence reads were collapsed and filtered. Productive Simpson clonality was computed per sample as the square root of Simpson's diversity index over productive rearrangements. Sourced from immuneACCESS, this table was stored by TCRdb with only in-frame sequences that have V and J called. A share of the clones is absent; for the studies checked, an unresolved V gene accounts for under half, and the remainder has no known explanation. V, J and clone size reflect that table, while D and trimming were determined from the DNA. The sample has around 180,000 clones on record, roughly 91% of them singletons. Together, the top ten hold approximately 4% of the sample.

The chain joins TRBV19 to TRBJ2-7; TRBD1 agrees with 7 junctional bases. This receptor was taken from a human donor in a cohort sampled during active COVID-19. Source material: peripheral blood. The nucleotide sequence reads as follows: TGTGCCAGTAGTCCAGGGACAGATCCCTACGAGCAGTACTTC. Its protein product is CASSPGTDPYEQYF.